Sequencing of this T cell receptor (beta chain) was carried out in a study of blood T cell repertoires in COVID-19. Background on the study: PBMCs, B-cell-depleted T cells, or T cells provided the cDNA or gDNA that made up the material.

In the original analysis: Researchers report that nucleated cell counts were estimated from reference gene primer amplification. Measured with immunoSEQ multiplex PCR; TCRdb has only the in-frame clones, and not every one. That table is the source of V, J and clone size, and D and trimming were worked out from the DNA. The data hold some 170,000 clones, with around 80% observed a single time. CDR1 is SGHRS and CDR2 is YFSETQ in the germline V gene. CDR3 size: 14 residues. Losses at the gene ends were 2 bases for V and 8 bases for J; bases not matched to a gene: 4. This chain links TRBV5-1 with TRBJ1-4, with 9 positions matching TRBD1. This sequence was found in a woman of 80 years or more with acute or convalescent COVID-19. The specimen sequenced was peripheral blood. CDR3 sequence reads: CASSLRTGEEKLFF. CDR3 sequence (DNA): TGCGCCAGCAGCTTAAGGACAGGGGAAGAAAAACTGTTTTTT.